These 3 T cell receptor beta chains were all obtained from the same sample, sequenced in a study of blood T cells in healthy people across ages. The use of a sample-barcoded 5' primer and a J-beta primer mix characterized a second PCR of roughly 7 to 11 cycles. TCRdb itself ran the 5' RACE reads through MiXCR, one entry per CDR3 protein. Among approximately 940,000 distinct CDR3 sequences listed, around 49% were seen once. Source material: blood. Every receptor here comes from a man aged 30 to 45 in good health.

This clonotype was observed a handful of times. The chain is built from TRBV21-1 and TRBJ1-5; the DNA was not used to check the table's D call, TRBD1. TRBV21-1 is noted as a pseudogene. This CDR3 has 17 residues. The CDR3 is CASSKDGTGGSNQPQHF. In DNA form, the CDR3 reads TGTGCCAGCAGCAAAGACGGGACAGGGGGTTCCAATCAGCCCCAGCATTTT.

This clonotype has a handful of counts. The chain carries TRBV7-2 and TRBJ2-7, with D perhaps TRBD2 (5 bases). The J call may be faulty, since TRBJ2-5 better matches the DNA end. Germline V gives CDR1 SGHTA, CDR2 FQGNSA. The length of the CDR3 is 14 residues. CDR3 amino acids: CASSFYQAGGTQYF. DNA of the CDR3: TGTGCCAGCAGCTTTTATCAGGCCGGAGGGACCCAGTACTTC.

V and J are TRBV29-1 and TRBJ2-1; D call uncertain. CDR3 length: 13 residues. The germline V gene encodes CDR1 SQVTM and CDR2 ANQGSEA. With 4 bases removed from V and 4 bases from J, the gap between germline ends came to 11 bases. CDR3 in DNA: TGCAGCGTTGTTCGCGTGGGGTACAATGAGCAGTTCTTC. As protein: CSVVRVGYNEQFF.